What follows are 9 T cell receptor beta chains derived from one specimen sequenced in a study of shared clonotypes between healthy human individuals. Measured with immunoSEQ multiplex PCR; TCRdb has only the in-frame clones, and not every one. Here the sample spans over a million clones, about three quarters being singletons. Sequencing was performed on memory CD4+ T cells sorted from blood. Subset reported: CD45RA-negative fraction. The source is a man aged 18 to 29 in good health.

To note about this clone: This could be a read error, since a much larger clone is one nucleotide away. This specimen includes other DNA sequences encoding the same CDR3. The genes are TRBV5-1 and TRBJ2-5; D ambiguous. The CDR3 consists of 12 residues. V was pared by 1 base and J by 5 bases, with 6 bases between. CDR1 and CDR2 from the germline V gene are SGHRS and YFSETQ. The CDR3 nucleotides are TGCGCCAGCAGCTTGCCCTCTGAGACCCAGTACTTC. This gives the protein CASSLPSETQYF.

A few counts support this clone. The chain has TRBV2 and TRBJ2-5; the D is unclear. In germline, CDR1 is SNHLY, CDR2 FYNNEI. The CDR3 runs 14 residues. Between the trimmed V and J ends, which lost 4 bases and 1 base, there was a span of 10 bases. The CDR3 loop is CASSVLGIQETQYF. The CDR3, as DNA: TGTGCCAGCAGTGTGCTAGGGATCCAAGAGACCCAGTACTTC.

As regards this clone: The same CDR3 can be traced to other DNA sequences in this sample. The chain couples TRBV7-9 to TRBJ2-7; no clear D gene. CDR1 and CDR2 (germline): SEHNR, FQNEAQ (reference sequence). The CDR3 is made up of 13 amino acids. Trimming took 1 base from V and 3 from J, leaving 7 bases between them. The CDR3 reads CASSLVPDYEQYF. CDR3 in DNA: TGTGCCAGCAGCTTAGTACCGGACTACGAGCAGTACTTC.

This clone was counted a few times. The chain links TRBV30 to TRBJ2-7, with TRBD2 as a possible D gene (6 bases). The V end lost 0 bases, the J end lost 6 bases, and 18 bases lay between the germline ends. CDR3 length: 15 amino acids. Germline V gene data show CDR1 as GTSNPN and CDR2 as SVGIG (reference sequence). This CDR3 reads CAWSVYFGQGGEQYF. As DNA, the CDR3 is TGTGCCTGGAGTGTATACTTCGGGCAGGGAGGCGAGCAGTACTTC.

The table lists this clone with a count of one. The chain couples TRBV5-1 to TRBJ2-7, with TRBD2 matching 9 bases. Trimming took 0 bases from V and 0 from J; bases not matched to a gene: 4. The CDR3 is made up of 16 amino acids. Per germline, CDR1 SGHRS and CDR2 YFSETQ. The CDR3 bases are TGCGCCAGCAGCTTGGCCAATAGCGGGGGCTCCTACGAGCAGTACTTC. This translates into CASSLANSGGSYEQYF.

DNA for the CDR3: TGTGCCAGCAGCCGATCGGGACAGGATGGGCAAGGAGGGCAGTACTTC. Protein sequence: CASSRSGQDGQGGQYF. The V gene is TRBV11-3, the J gene TRBJ2-7; 8 bases map to TRBD1. Germline trimming cut 5 bases from V and 9 bases from J; bases unmatched to any gene: 18. The CDR3 is made up of 16 amino acids. CDR1 and CDR2 (germline): SGHNT, YENEEA.

This clone showed up just a few times. This chain uses TRBV11-2 with TRBJ2-7, with D tentatively TRBD1 (6 bases). V lost 1 base and J lost 3, with 13 bases in between. Germline V gene lookup returns CDR1 SGHAT and CDR2 FQNNGV. This CDR3 contains 15 residues. The CDR3 DNA is TGTGCCAGCAGCTTAGGGGACACAGGGAGCTACGAGCAGTACTTC. Its protein product is CASSLGDTGSYEQYF.

The chain combines TRBV11-2 with TRBJ2-3; 11 nucleotides agree with TRBD2. Germline V gene sequence: CDR1 SGHAT, CDR2 FQNNGV. V was clipped by 6 bases and J by 2 bases; unmatched bases: 7. The CDR3 covers 16 residues. The CDR3 nucleotides read TGTGCCAGCAGTCCGGGACTAGCGGTTTTCACAGATACGCAGTATTTT. Its protein product is CASSPGLAVFTDTQYF.

This clone was counted once. The V call is TRBV18, the J call TRBJ2-5; no definite D call. The germline V gene has CDR1 KGHSH and CDR2 LQKENI. The CDR3 loop spans 15 amino acids. The V gene lost 2 bases and the J gene lost 0 bases, with 10 bases spanning the gap. In DNA, the CDR3 is TGTGCCAGCTCACCATCTTTTGGGAACCAAGAGACCCAGTACTTC. It codes for CASSPSFGNQETQYF.